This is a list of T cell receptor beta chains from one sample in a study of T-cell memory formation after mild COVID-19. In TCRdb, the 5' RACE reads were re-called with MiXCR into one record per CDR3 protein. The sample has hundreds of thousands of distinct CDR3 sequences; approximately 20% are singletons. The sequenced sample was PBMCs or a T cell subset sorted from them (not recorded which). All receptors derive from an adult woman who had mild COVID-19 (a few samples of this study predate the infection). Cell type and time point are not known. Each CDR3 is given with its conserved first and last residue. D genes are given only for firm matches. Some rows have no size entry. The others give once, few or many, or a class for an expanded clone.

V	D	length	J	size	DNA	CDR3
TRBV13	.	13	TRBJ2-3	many	TGTGCCAGCAGCTTAAGGTCGACTAAGACGCAGTATTTT	CASSLRSTKTQYF
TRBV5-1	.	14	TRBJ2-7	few	TGCGCCAGCAGCTTGGTAGGCAGGGGCTACGAGCAGTACTTC	CASSLVGRGYEQYF
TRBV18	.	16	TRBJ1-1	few	TGTGCCAGCTCACCAAACCCTCCAGGGTATCCGACTGAAGCTTTCTTT	CASSPNPPGYPTEAFF
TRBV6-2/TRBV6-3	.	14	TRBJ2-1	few	TGTGCCACGGAACTCACTTGGTCCTACAATGAGCAGTTCTTC	CATELTWSYNEQFF
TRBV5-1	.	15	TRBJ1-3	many	TGCGCCAGCAGCTTGGCGCAGGGGTCAGGAAACACCATATATTTT	CASSLAQGSGNTIYF
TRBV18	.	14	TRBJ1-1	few	TGTGCCAGCCAAACGCGAAACTTGAACACTGAAGCTTTCTTT	CASQTRNLNTEAFF
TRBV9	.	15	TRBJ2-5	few	TGTGCCAGCAGCGGGCAGGGGGGGAAACAAGAGACCCAGTACTTC	CASSGQGGKQETQYF
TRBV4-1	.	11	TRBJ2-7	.	TGCGCCAGCAGCCAAGAGGGCGAGCAGTACTTC	CASSQEGEQYF
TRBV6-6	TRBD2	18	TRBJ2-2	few	TGTGCCGAATCACAGGCTAGCGGCCTCAGAGGACGGACCGGGGAGCTGTTTTTT	CAESQASGLRGRTGELFF
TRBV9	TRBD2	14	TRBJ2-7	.	TGTGCCAGCAGCGTAGCTAGCGGGACTTACGAGCAGTACTTC	CASSVASGTYEQYF
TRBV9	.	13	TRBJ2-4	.	TGTGCCAGCAGCGCACCACGGACAAACATTCAGTACTTC	CASSAPRTNIQYF
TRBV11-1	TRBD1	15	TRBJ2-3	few	TGTGCCAGCAGCTTCGACAGGGGTCGTGGAGATACGCAGTATTTT	CASSFDRGRGDTQYF
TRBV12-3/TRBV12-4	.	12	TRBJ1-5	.	TGTGCCAGCAGTTTAGCCCAGCAGCCCCAGCATTTT	CASSLAQQPQHF
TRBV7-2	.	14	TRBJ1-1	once	TGTGCCAGCAGCTCGTGGATAACCGACACTGAAGCTTTCTTT	CASSSWITDTEAFF
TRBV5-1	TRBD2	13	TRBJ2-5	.	TGCGCCAGCAGCTATGGGACTAGGGAGACCCAGTACTTC	CASSYGTRETQYF
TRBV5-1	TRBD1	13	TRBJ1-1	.	TGCGCCAGCAGCTTCCAGGGGGCAGAAGAAGCTTTCTTT	CASSFQGAEEAFF
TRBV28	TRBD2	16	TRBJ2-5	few	TGTGCCAGCGCGGGATTGGGACTAGCCGAGGGAGAGACCCAGTACTTC	CASAGLGLAEGETQYF
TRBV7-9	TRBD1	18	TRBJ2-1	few	TGTGCCAGCGGCAACGACCTAGGGGGCGCGAGTCTGGCGGATGAGCAGTTCTTC	CASGNDLGGASLADEQFF
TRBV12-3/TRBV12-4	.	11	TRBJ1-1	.	TGTGCCAGCAGTGTTCTGCGGGAAGCTTTCTTT	CASSVLREAFF
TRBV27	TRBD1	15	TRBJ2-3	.	TGTGCCAGCAGTTTGACAGGGTGGCGGACAGATACGCAGTATTTT	CASSLTGWRTDTQYF
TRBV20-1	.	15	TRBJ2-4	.	TGCAGTGCTAGAGATCTAGCTATAGCCAAAAACATTCAGTACTTC	CSARDLAIAKNIQYF
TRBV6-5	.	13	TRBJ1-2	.	TGTGCCAGCAGTTACTCGATGGGTTATGGCTACACCTTC	CASSYSMGYGYTF
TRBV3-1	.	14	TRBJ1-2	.	TGTGCCAGCAGCCAAAGGGGAGTCGGCTATGGCTACACCTTC	CASSQRGVGYGYTF
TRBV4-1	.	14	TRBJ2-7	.	TGCGCCAGCAGCCAAGGGCGGACCGGCGGGCAGCAGTACTTC	CASSQGRTGGQQYF
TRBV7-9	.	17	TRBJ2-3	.	TGTGCCAGCAGCTTAAGGGTGACTGGGGATAGGACAGATACGCAGTATTTT	CASSLRVTGDRTDTQYF
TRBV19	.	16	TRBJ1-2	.	TGTGCCAGTAGTAAGCCCGGAAGGTCCATCCACTATGGCTACACCTTC	CASSKPGRSIHYGYTF
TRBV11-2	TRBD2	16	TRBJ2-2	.	TGTGCCAGCAGCTTAGAGAGGACTAGCCGCCCCGGGGAGCTGTTTTTT	CASSLERTSRPGELFF
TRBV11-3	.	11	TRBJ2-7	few	TGTGCCAGCAGCTTAGACCACGAGCAGTACTTC	CASSLDHEQYF
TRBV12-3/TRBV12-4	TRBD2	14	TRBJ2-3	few	TGTGCCAGCAGTTTTAGGCGGGAGATAGATACGCAGTATTTT	CASSFRREIDTQYF
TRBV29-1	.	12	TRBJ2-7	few	TGCAGCGGACCTTCATTATCCTACGAGCAGTACTTC	CSGPSLSYEQYF
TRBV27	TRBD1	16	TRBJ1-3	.	TGTGCCAGCAGCTGGAGAGCCGGGACAGGAAGAAACACCATATATTTT	CASSWRAGTGRNTIYF
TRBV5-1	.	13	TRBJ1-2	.	TGCGCCAGCAGCTTGGTGATGGAGTATGGCTACACCTTC	CASSLVMEYGYTF
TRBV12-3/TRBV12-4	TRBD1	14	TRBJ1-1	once	TGTGCCAGCATCCTGAACAGGGGGTTCTCTGAAGCTTTCTTT	CASILNRGFSEAFF
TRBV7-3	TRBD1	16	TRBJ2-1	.	TGTGCCAGCAGCCAGTCGGGGGCAGGGGGCAGGAATGAGCAGTTCTTC	CASSQSGAGGRNEQFF
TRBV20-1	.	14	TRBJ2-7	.	TGCAGTGCTGACTTAAGACAGCGCCGCTACGAGCAGTACTTC	CSADLRQRRYEQYF
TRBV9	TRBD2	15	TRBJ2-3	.	TGTGCCAGCAGCGTAGGGATAGCGGGAGAGGATACGCAGTATTTT	CASSVGIAGEDTQYF
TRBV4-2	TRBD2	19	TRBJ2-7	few	TGTGCCAGCAGCCATCGCACCGGGACTAGCGGGATCCTCTCCTACGAGCAGTACTTC	CASSHRTGTSGILSYEQYF
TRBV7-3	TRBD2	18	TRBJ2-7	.	TGTGCCAGCAGCTTAATAGGCCCACTAGCGGCAGGCTCCTACGAGCAGTACTTC	CASSLIGPLAAGSYEQYF
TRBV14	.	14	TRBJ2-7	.	TGTGCCAGCAGCCAAGGGGGCAAGTACTACGAGCAGTACTTC	CASSQGGKYYEQYF
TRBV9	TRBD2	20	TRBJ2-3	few	TGTGCCAGCAGCGGAAGGGTCAATTACGCGGGAGGGCTTCCTACAGATACGCAGTATTTT	CASSGRVNYAGGLPTDTQYF
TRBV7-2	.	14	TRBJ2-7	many	TGTGCCAGCAGCTTTCGGGGAAGCCGGGACGAACCGTACTTC	CASSFRGSRDEPYF
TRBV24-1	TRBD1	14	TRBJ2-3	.	TGTGCCACCAGTGATTACAGGGGGACAGATACGCAGTATTTT	CATSDYRGTDTQYF
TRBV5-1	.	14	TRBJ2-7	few	TGCGCCAGCAGCTTGCAGGGGATCCCCTACGAGCAGTACTTC	CASSLQGIPYEQYF
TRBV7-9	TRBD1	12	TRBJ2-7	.	TGTGCCAGCGGACAGGGGTCCCTCGAGCAGTACTTC	CASGQGSLEQYF
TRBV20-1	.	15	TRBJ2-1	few	TGCAGTGCTCCCTTAGCGCGAACCTCCTACAATGAGCAGTTCTTC	CSAPLARTSYNEQFF
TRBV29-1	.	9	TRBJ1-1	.	TGCAGCGTTCACCCTGAAGCTTTCTTT	CSVHPEAFF
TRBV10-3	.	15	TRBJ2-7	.	TGTGCCATCAGTGATCGGGGCGGGAATGCCTACGAGCAGTACTTC	CAISDRGGNAYEQYF
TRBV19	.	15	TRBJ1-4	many	TGTGCCAGTAGTATGATTGGGGCAACTAATGAAAAACTGTTTTTT	CASSMIGATNEKLFF
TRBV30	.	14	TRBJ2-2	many	TGTGCCTTCATGGCGGGGCCGGGCACCGGGGAGCTGTTTTTT	CAFMAGPGTGELFF
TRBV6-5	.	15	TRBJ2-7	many	TGTGCCAGCAGGCGAGGACACCTCCTCGCGCACGAGCAGTACTTC	CASRRGHLLAHEQYF
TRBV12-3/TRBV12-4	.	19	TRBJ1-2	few	.	CASRPGGRGLTMATPSVTF
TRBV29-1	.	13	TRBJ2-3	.	TGCAGCGTTGGGACGGGGGCTCGGGATACGCAGTATTTT	CSVGTGARDTQYF
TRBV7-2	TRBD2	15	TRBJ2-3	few	TGTGCCAGCAGCTTAAGGGACGGGGGGTTTAGGACGCAGTATTTT	CASSLRDGGFRTQYF
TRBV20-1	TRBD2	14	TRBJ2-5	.	TGCAGTGCTAGAGTCGGGGGGGGGCAAGAGACCCAGTACTTC	CSARVGGGQETQYF